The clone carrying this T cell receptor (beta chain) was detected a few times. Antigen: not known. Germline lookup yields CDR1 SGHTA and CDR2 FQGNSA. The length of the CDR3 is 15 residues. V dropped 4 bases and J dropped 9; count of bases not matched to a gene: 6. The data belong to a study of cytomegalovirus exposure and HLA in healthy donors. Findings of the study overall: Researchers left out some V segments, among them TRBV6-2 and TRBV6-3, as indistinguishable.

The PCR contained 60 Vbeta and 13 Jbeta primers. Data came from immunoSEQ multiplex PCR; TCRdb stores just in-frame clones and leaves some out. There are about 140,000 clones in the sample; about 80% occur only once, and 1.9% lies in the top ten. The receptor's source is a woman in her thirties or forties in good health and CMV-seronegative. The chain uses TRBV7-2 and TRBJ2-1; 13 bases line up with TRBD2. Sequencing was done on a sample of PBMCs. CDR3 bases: TGTGCCAGCAGCTCTGGACTAGCGGGAGTCGGTGAGCAGTTCTTC. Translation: CASSSGLAGVGEQFF.